In this sample, the clone carrying this TCR beta chain turned up a few times. These data come from a study of response to subunit inactivated influenza vaccine. J gave up 7 bases and V 7 bases, and 9 bases lay outside the gene matches. The CDR3 is 15 residues long. One entry per CDR3 protein results from TCRdb running MiXCR on the RT-PCR reads. The sample has about 190,000 distinct CDR3 sequences, roughly an eighth seen once. The sequenced sample was CD8+ T cells sorted from PBMCs, obtained around 5 days after vaccination. The gene calls are TRBV12-3 or TRBV12-4 and TRBJ2-2; 10 bases fit TRBD2. The clonotype comes from a man aged 50 to 60 who received an inactivated influenza vaccine. The CDR3 sequence is CASNPSAGGFGELFF. Here the CDR3 DNA reads TGTGCCAGCAACCCCTCAGCGGGGGGGTTCGGGGAGCTGTTTTTT.